This TCR beta chain was found in a study of response to subunit inactivated influenza vaccine. The study, taken as a whole, reports: Authors suggested seasonal influenza vaccinations each recruit few new T cells.

This CDR3 region has 14 residues. Trimming removed 0 bases from V and 6 bases from J, with 13 bases in between. Germline CDR1 is SGDLS and CDR2 is YYNGEE. TCRdb reprocessed the RT-PCR reads with MiXCR, giving one entry per CDR3 protein. The table includes hundreds of thousands of distinct CDR3 sequences, roughly 14% detected once. About this clonotype itself: No antigen is known for it.

The sequenced sample was PBMCs from blood, obtained approximately 13 days after vaccination. V gene TRBV9 combines with J gene TRBJ2-7; D is unresolved. This clonotype was sampled from a man aged 50-59 years who received an inactivated influenza vaccine. The DNA for the CDR3 is TGTGCCAGCAGCGTAGCTCCGGGCGCTGGCGAGCAGTACTTC. It codes for CASSVAPGAGEQYF.